Below are 9 T cell receptor beta chains sequenced from a single sample in a study of T cell changes during pregnancy in multiple sclerosis. Clones were read by immunoSEQ multiplex PCR, and TCRdb kept only the in-frame ones, dropping some. The sample lists around 35,000 clones, around 92% occurring once. Sequenced material: CD4+ T cells from peripheral blood mononuclear cells, taken in the third trimester of pregnancy. Source of these receptors: a female donor in good health, enrolled as a control in a pregnancy study.

V gene TRBV7-9 combines with J gene TRBJ2-3; D ambiguous. There are 16 residues in the CDR3. Trimming took off 0 bases at V and 2 bases at J, with 12 bases between the two ends. CDR1 and CDR2 from the germline V gene are SEHNR and FQNEAQ (reference sequence). Written as DNA, the CDR3 is TGTGCCAGCAGCTTAGCGCAGAACAGATACACAGATACGCAGTATTTT. It specifies CASSLAQNRYTDTQYF. The full variable domain, completed using reference TRBV7-9 and TRBJ2-3, is DTGVSQNPRHKITKRGQNVTFRCDPISEHNRLYWYRQTLGQGPEFLTYFQNEAQLEKSRLLSDRFSAERPKGSFSTLEIQRTEQGDSAMYLCASSLAQNRYTDTQYFGPGTRLTVL.

V and J are TRBV7-3 and TRBJ1-1; the D is unclear. Trimming left V 4 bases short and J 0 bases short, with 6 bases between. The germline gives CDR1 SGHTA, CDR2 FQGTGA. The CDR3 sequence is 13 residues long. CDR3 amino acids: CASSSEVNTEAFF. CDR3 DNA sequence: TGTGCCAGCAGCTCGGAGGTGAACACTGAAGCTTTCTTT.

The V and J genes are TRBV28 and TRBJ1-6; no definite D call. Germline-derived CDR1 and CDR2 are MDHEN and SYDVKM. CDR3 length: 15 residues. Deletions cut 7 bases from V and 1 base from J, with 11 bases between. The CDR3 protein is CASIPSASYNSPLHF. In DNA form, the CDR3 reads TGTGCCAGCATCCCTTCCGCGTCCTATAATTCACCCCTCCACTTT.

In this sample, this clone turned up once. This rearrangement joins TRBV30 to TRBJ1-4, with 10 bases identical to TRBD1. CDR1 GTSNPN and CDR2 SVGIG come from the germline V gene (reference sequence). This CDR3 spans 16 amino acids. The V gene end was trimmed by 2 bases and the J gene end by 7 bases; junction bases not matched to a gene: 10. CDR3 in amino acids: CAWSPPDRGIREKLFF. The DNA of the CDR3 is TGTGCCTGGAGTCCCCCGGACAGGGGGATTCGTGAAAAACTGTTTTTT.

The chain combines TRBV6-6 with TRBJ2-1; 9 bases are a match to TRBD1. V dropped 6 bases and J dropped 4; count of bases not matched to a gene: 7. CDR1 and CDR2 (germline): MNHNY, SVGAGI (reference sequence). The CDR3 extends over 15 amino acids. The CDR3: CASRQGATGYNEQFF. The CDR3 DNA reads as TGTGCCAGCAGACAGGGGGCGACAGGGTACAATGAGCAGTTCTTC.

Here the CDR3 reads CASSFVGGLERGWTYEQYF. CDR3 nucleotide sequence: TGTGCCAGTAGTTTCGTCGGGGGGTTAGAACGCGGGTGGACCTACGAGCAGTACTTC. J is TRBJ2-7 and V is TRBV19, with 7 bases aligning to TRBD2. CDR1 is LNHDA and CDR2 is SQIVND in the germline V gene (reference sequence). The CDR3 has 19 amino acids. The V gene end was trimmed by 5 bases and the J gene end by 2 bases; junction bases not matched to a gene: 21.

The chain has TRBV4-3 and TRBJ2-7, with 7 bases that match TRBD2. V lost 0 bases, J lost 7 bases, and 18 bases stayed unmatched. The germline V gene encodes CDR1 LGHNA and CDR2 YSLEER. The CDR3 loop spans 18 amino acids. The DNA for the CDR3 is TGCGCCAGCAGCCAAGAAGCGGGTGCCGGCCGGGGGGTAAGGGAGCAGTACTTC. Its translation is CASSQEAGAGRGVREQYF.

V gene TRBV7-2 combines with J gene TRBJ2-5, with a weak D call TRBD2 (5 bases). The CDR3 runs 15 residues. The germline V and J ends were trimmed by 5 bases and 5 bases, with 18 bases remaining between them. In germline, CDR1 is SGHTA, CDR2 FQGNSA. CDR3 sequence (DNA): TGTGCCAGCAGCCCCGACCGGGATCCCAGGGAGACCCAGTACTTC. Protein: CASSPDRDPRETQYF.

This chain connects TRBV4-1 to TRBJ2-3, with D tentatively TRBD2 (6 bases). Germline V gene data show CDR1 as MGHRA and CDR2 as YSYEKL. The CDR3 contains 14 residues. V lost 1 base, J lost 3 bases, and 8 bases lay in between. CDR3 protein: CASSQGGRTDTQYF. As DNA, the CDR3 is TGCGCCAGCAGCCAAGGAGGGAGGACAGATACGCAGTATTTT.